The text below deals with one TCR beta chain. Its antigen has not been determined. The sample holds no much larger clone one base away, and base qualities are not on file. Reading the label with the study, this specimen's time point is: cycle 1 day 1 (C1D1), immediately before nivolumab initiation. Relapse after autologous stem cell transplantation had occurred in all trial patients, and cohorts A, B and C were distinguished by prior brentuximab vedotin exposure. CD4+ T cells were purified from thawed PBMCs by magnetic negative selection with a Miltenyi CD4+ T cell isolation kit. The trial cohort included 55 to 65 patients with relapsed/refractory classical Hodgkin lymphoma, and each patient had a best overall response of complete response, partial response or progressive disease. Trial patients were treated with single-agent nivolumab in the multi-cohort phase II CheckMate 205 trial. Best overall response was determined by an independent review committee according to the 2007 International Working Group response criteria. Trial PBMCs were collected just before the start of nivolumab (C1D1) and during therapy at cycle 2 day 1 and cycle 4 day 1. After peripheral blood was drawn into 8 mL Vacutainer Cell Preparation Tubes, PBMCs were isolated by centrifugation and then cryopreserved. Purified CD4+ and CD8+ fractions were prepared only for cases in which an additional PBMC sample was available. On LS columns in a quadroMACS separator, the magnetically labelled cells were depleted, and the flow-through was collected as the purified fraction.

The germline V gene yields KGHSH for CDR1 and LQKENI for CDR2. V is reduced by 6 bases and J by 0 bases, leaving a spacing of 14 bases between them. The CDR3 contains 15 residues, cysteine and phenylalanine counted. Of all the DNA, just the CDR3 is kept, 45 bases in frame from base 1. This entry belongs to a study of PD-1 blockade in classical Hodgkin lymphoma (dated by TCRdb to the early 2020s). Study-wide context: Nivolumab dosing was 3 mg/kg intravenously every 2 weeks, continuing until either disease progression or unacceptable toxicity. A peripheral blood immune signature of response to PD-1 blockade in classical Hodgkin lymphoma was defined using TCR beta sequencing and CyTOF. Results the study describes overall, beyond this receptor: Diversity was lower in patients who began nivolumab less than 1 year after ASCT, so these patients were left out of later analyses to avoid confounding by immune reconstitution. CD4+ but not CD8+ TCR diversity rose significantly by C4D1 (p=0.0027 vs p=0.16), most apparent in complete responders (p=0.02). Baseline diversity similar to that of newly diagnosed patients was observed in trial patients achieving complete response, whereas significantly lower diversity was observed in partial responders and progressors. Baseline TCR diversity was reported to be lower in newly diagnosed patients than in healthy donors, and even lower in relapsed/refractory patients. The study was restricted to a single clinical trial cohort, and the causes of repertoire differences, possibly disease activity or prior therapy, were left undefined.

The Qiagen DNeasy kit was used to extract genomic DNA both from unsorted PBMCs and from the negatively selected CD4+ and CD8+ fractions. TCR beta CDR3 regions were subjected to amplification by immunoSEQ multiplex PCR with primers that anneal to V and J segments. A synthetic immune receptor repertoire was used to minimize amplification bias, and remaining bias was computationally removed after sequencing. On the authors' methods: Custom Python scripts were used to quantify repertoire diversity as the Shannon entropy index. Unsorted, CD4+ and CD8+ repertoires were analyzed separately, except for combined analyses in which CD4+ and CD8+ sequences were merged in silico. Clonal expansion was defined as at least a 2-fold frequency increase after treatment relative to C1D1, with a pseudocount of 0.5 for undetected baseline clones. Clones with 0 or 1 copy at C1D1 were classified as singleton clones, and clones with 2 or more copies were classified as non-singleton clones. Clones expanded in unsorted samples were labelled as CD4+, CD8+ or unknown by matching protein sequences in sorted samples from the same patient. Wilcoxon tests were applied to paired samples to test diversity changes from C1D1 to C4D1. This is the immuneACCESS table as TCRdb keeps it, with only in-frame sequences that have V and J called. A part of the clones is gone; compared with another copy, unresolved V genes explain less than half, and the rest is unexplained. V, J and clone size reflect that table, while D and trimming were determined from the DNA. Within this sample are approximately 17,000 clones, with 70% to 90% of them counted one time only. The ten largest clonotypes hold 1% of the sample.

This TCR was recovered from a human donor with classical Hodgkin lymphoma. The receptor chain draws on TRBV18 and TRBJ1-1; a tentative D call is TRBD1 (6 bases match). Here the sequenced sample was CD4+ T cells from blood, taken at baseline. This receptor has the CDR3 CASSQDSMMNTEAFF. The bases are TGTGCCAGCTCTCAGGACAGCATGATGAACACTGAAGCTTTCTTT.